Reported below is one T cell receptor beta chain. The target antigen is unknown. The normal lung sample lay at least 3 cm, and maximally far, from the tumour. DNA was extracted from unsorted cell suspensions stored frozen. This CDR3 is built from 16 residues. Germline assignment: CDR1 MDHEN and CDR2 SYDVKM. After removal of 2 bases from V and 7 bases from J, the junction contained 12 bases not matched to a gene. The data stem from a study of immune cell composition in non-small cell lung cancer. The method was immunoSEQ multiplex PCR; TCRdb's version includes in-frame clones alone and lacks a portion of them. The data hold under 7,000 clones, with 82% observed a single time. Study observations and caveats: Shared sequences between tumour-reactive and dominant in vivo clones were not proven.

The rearrangement links TRBV28 to TRBJ2-5; TRBD2 matches at 8 bases. The clonotype was recovered from a human donor with non-small cell lung cancer. Sequenced input: non-adjacent lung tissue. The CDR3 nucleotides are TGTGCCAGCAGTTTAATAGGCGGGAGGAAGGAAGGGACCCAGTACTTC. Protein product: CASSLIGGRKEGTQYF.